This TCR beta chain was profiled in a study of cytomegalovirus exposure and HLA in healthy donors. The primer mix had 60 Vbeta and 13 Jbeta primers. Data came from immunoSEQ multiplex PCR; TCRdb stores just in-frame clones and leaves some out. The sample consists of 150,000 to 200,000 clones, about four fifths of them appearing once. This CDR3 region has 13 residues. Germline values: CDR1 SGDLS, CDR2 YYNGEE. Trimming cost V 3 bases and J 5 bases, with 11 bases left between them. J is TRBJ2-5 and V is TRBV9, with D possibly being TRBD2 (5 bases). Input material: PBMCs. The sequence was collected from a girl aged 10 to 17 in good health and CMV-seropositive. The CDR3 here is CASSASFGETQYF. In DNA form, the CDR3 reads TGTGCCAGCAGCGCTAGCTTTGGCGAGACCCAGTACTTC.